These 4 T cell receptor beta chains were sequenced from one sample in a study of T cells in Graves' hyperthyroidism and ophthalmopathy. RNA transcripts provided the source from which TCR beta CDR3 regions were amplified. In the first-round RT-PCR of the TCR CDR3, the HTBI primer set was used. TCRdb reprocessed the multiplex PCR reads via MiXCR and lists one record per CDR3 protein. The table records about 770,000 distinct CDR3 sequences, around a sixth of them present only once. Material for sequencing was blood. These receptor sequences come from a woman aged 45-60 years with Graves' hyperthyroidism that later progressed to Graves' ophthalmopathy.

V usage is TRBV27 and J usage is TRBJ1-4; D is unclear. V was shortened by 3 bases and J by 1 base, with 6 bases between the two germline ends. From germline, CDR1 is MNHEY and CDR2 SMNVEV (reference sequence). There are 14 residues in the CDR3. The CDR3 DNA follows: TGTGCCAGCAGTTTGTACAGAACTAATGAAAAACTGTTTTTT. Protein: CASSLYRTNEKLFF.

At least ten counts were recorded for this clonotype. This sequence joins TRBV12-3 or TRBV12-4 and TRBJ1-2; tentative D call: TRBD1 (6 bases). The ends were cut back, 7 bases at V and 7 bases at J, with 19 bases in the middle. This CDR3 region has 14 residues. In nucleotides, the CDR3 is TGTGCCAGCACCCCGTTGGGGGCGGGTGGTGGCTACACCTTC. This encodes CASTPLGAGGGYTF.

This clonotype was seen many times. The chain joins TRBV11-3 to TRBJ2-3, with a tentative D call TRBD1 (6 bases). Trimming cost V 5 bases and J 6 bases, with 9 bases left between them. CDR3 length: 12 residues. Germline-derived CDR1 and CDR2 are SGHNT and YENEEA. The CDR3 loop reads CASSDRSDTQYF. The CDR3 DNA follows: TGTGCCAGCAGCGACAGGTCTGATACGCAGTATTTT.

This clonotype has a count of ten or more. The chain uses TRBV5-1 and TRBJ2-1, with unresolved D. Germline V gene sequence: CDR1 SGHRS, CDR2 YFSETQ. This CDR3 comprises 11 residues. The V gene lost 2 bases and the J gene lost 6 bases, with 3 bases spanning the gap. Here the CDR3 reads CASSFLNEQFF. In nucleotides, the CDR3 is TGCGCCAGCAGCTTTCTCAATGAGCAGTTCTTC.